This TCR beta chain originates from a study of T cell responses to AZD1222 COVID-19 vaccine. CDR1 and CDR2 (germline): LNHDA, SQIVND (reference sequence). The CDR3 loop spans 15 amino acids. With 1 base removed from V and 3 bases from J, the gap between germline ends came to 10 bases. Profiled with immunoSEQ multiplex PCR; TCRdb holds only in-frame clones, not every one. The sample consists of 130,000 to 150,000 clones, 85% to 90% of them appearing once. Study-level findings and limits: Most donors were white British and more were female, and clonal diversity was possibly underestimated. Among vaccine-associated CD4 TCRs, coverage spanned spike, with dominance at 160-218 and 743-854.

As concerns this clone: Antigen specificity is unknown.

Here the sequenced sample was peripheral blood, taken on day 0 of AZD1222 vaccination. The genes are TRBV19 and TRBJ1-5, with D possibly TRBD1 on 5 matching bases. This TCR was sampled from an adult in good health. The CDR3 DNA reads TGTGCCAGTAGTATAGTATCAGGGTCCAATCAGCCCCAGCATTTT. It yields the protein CASSIVSGSNQPQHF.